These T cell receptor beta chains were read from a single sample in a study of response to subunit inactivated influenza vaccine. TCRdb re-called the RT-PCR reads through MiXCR, storing one row per CDR3 protein. Of 400,000 to 550,000 distinct CDR3 sequences in the sample, 25% were seen once. Sequencing used CD4+ T cells sorted from PBMCs, obtained roughly 5 days after vaccination. The receptors were sampled from a man in his fifties who received an inactivated influenza vaccine. The CDR3 runs from the conserved cysteine through the conserved F or W.

>TRBV11-2
CASSPLQGMNTEAFF
>TRBV19
CASSGHPTGGNEKLFF
>TRBV7-3
CASSLNGGQGYTF
>TRBV4-1
CASSQDLIAGGISTDTQYF
>TRBV27
CASSGRAGYEQYF
>TRBV20-1
CSASGGGPRAETQYF
>TRBV5-1
CASSLALRSTGELFF
>TRBV4-2
CASSQVSGVGSGNTIYF
>TRBV12-3/TRBV12-4
CASRKHSGSSTDTQYF
>TRBV5-1
CASSFRDSYNEQFF
>TRBV6-2/TRBV6-3
CASSDGTVYEQYF
>TRBV5-5
CASSLRSGIGGTQYF
>TRBV7-8
CASTEVRGRNTEAFF
>TRBV4-3
CASSQPSGGTTYNEQFF
>TRBV7-8
CASSDRVGGQYF
>TRBV29-1
CSVAVGRGGTGELFF